The clone carrying this T cell receptor beta chain was seen a single time. The antigen is unknown. Per the germline V gene, CDR1 is SGDLS and CDR2 is YYNGEE. The trim removed 0 bases at V and 1 base at J, leaving 5 bases unmatched. CDR3 length equals 16 residues. Profiled with immunoSEQ multiplex PCR; TCRdb holds only in-frame clones, not every one. The sample holds 90,000 to 100,000 clones; over 75% are singletons and the top ten take approximately 5.8%. This specimen belongs to a study of cytomegalovirus exposure and HLA in healthy donors. Broader study findings: The study flagged some 170 TCR beta chains as cytomegalovirus-associated. A few chains linked to CMV were shown in vitro to be specific for CMV antigens.

The donors were members of the validation cohort, which comprised 90 to 150 subjects and was separate from the first cohort of around 700 subjects. The J gene is TRBJ2-3, the V gene TRBV9; 7 bases align to TRBD2. Sequencing was carried out using PBMCs. This TCR was recovered from a man in his late teens or twenties in good health and CMV-seropositive. CDR3 in amino acids: CASSVGGGGGTDTQYF. The CDR3 DNA sequence: TGTGCCAGCAGCGTAGGAGGCGGGGGTGGCACAGATACGCAGTATTTT.